This TCR beta chain was obtained from a study of blood T cells in healthy people across ages. Study at large: Template switching caught about one barcoded beta molecule for each two T cells. Study results and limitations: With age, beta diversity per million T cells declined roughly linearly, significantly by approximately 40.

Note on this clonotype: Its specificity is unknown.

PCR was performed a second time for 7 to 11 cycles using a sample-barcoded 5' primer and a J-beta primer mix. Every cDNA molecule carried a tag from a template-switch adaptor bearing 12 random nucleotides. TCRdb called the 5' RACE reads again in MiXCR, with one record for every CDR3 protein. The sample records about 1.6 million distinct CDR3 sequences, around 35% being singletons. Around 9.5 milliliters of peripheral blood were drawn from each donor. The sequence was obtained from a woman aged 25 to 39 in good health. The sequenced sample consisted of blood.

This CDR3 reads CSARGGQGYEAFF. The CDR3 DNA sequence: TGCAGTGCTAGGGGGGGACAGGGGTATGAAGCTTTCTTT. The chain is built from TRBV20-1 and TRBJ1-1, with 10 positions matching TRBD1. The CDR3 is 13 residues long. V lost 3 bases and J lost 7; bases outside the gene matches: 5. Per the germline V gene, CDR1 is DFQATT and CDR2 is SNEGSKA (reference sequence).